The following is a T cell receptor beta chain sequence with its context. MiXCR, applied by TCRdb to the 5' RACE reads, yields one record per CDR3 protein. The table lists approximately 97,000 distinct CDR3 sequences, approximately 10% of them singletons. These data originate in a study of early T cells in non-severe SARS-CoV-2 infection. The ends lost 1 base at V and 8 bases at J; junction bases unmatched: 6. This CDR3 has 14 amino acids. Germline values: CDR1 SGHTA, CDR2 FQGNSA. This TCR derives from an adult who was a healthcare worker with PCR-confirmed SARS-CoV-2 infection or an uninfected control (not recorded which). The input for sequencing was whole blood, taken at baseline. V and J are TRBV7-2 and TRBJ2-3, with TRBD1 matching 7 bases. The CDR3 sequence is CASSLDRGIGTQYF. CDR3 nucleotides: TGTGCCAGCAGCTTAGACAGGGGAATCGGTACGCAGTATTTT.